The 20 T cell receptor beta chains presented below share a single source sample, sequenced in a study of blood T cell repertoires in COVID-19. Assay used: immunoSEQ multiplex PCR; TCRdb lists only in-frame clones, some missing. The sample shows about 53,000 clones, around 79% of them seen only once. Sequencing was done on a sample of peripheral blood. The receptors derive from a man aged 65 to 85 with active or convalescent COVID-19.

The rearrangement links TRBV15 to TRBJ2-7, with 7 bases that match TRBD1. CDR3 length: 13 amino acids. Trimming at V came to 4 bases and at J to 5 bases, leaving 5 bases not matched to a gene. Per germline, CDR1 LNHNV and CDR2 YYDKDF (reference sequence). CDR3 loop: CATSITGENEQYF. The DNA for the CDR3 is TGTGCCACCAGCATTACAGGGGAGAACGAGCAGTACTTC.

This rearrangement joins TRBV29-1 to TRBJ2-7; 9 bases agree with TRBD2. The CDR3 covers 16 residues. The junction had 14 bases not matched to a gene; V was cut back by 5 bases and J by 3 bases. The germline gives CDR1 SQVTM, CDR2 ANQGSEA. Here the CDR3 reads CSVILGLAGSSYEQYF. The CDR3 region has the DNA TGCAGCGTTATCCTGGGTCTAGCGGGGAGCAGCTACGAGCAGTACTTC.

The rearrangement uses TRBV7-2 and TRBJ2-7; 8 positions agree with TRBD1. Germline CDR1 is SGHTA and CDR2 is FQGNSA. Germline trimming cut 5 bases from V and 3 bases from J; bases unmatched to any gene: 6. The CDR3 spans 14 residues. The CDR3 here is CASSATGTGYEQYF. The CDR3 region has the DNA TGTGCCAGCAGCGCCACCGGGACAGGCTACGAGCAGTACTTC.

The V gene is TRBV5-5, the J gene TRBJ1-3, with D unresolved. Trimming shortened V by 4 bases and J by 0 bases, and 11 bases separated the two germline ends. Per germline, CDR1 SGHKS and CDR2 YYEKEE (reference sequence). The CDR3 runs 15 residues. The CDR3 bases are TGTGCCAGCAGCCTTGCGGAGAGCTCTGGAAACACCATATATTTT. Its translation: CASSLAESSGNTIYF.

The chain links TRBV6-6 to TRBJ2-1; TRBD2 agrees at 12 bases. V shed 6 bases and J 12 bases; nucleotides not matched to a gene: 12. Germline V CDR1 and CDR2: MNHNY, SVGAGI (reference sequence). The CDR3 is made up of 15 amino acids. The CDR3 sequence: CASRSGLAGYLVQFF. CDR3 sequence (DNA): TGTGCCAGCAGATCCGGACTAGCGGGATACCTGGTGCAGTTCTTC.

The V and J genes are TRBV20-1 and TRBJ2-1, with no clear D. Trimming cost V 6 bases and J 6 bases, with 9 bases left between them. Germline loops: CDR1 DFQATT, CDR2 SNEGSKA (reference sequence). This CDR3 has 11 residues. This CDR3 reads CSAPWPNEQFF. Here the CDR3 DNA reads TGCAGTGCCCCTTGGCCCAATGAGCAGTTCTTC.

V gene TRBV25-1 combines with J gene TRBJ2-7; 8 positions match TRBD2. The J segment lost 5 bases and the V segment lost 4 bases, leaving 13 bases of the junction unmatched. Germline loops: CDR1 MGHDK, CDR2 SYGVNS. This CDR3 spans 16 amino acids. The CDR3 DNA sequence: TGTGCCAGCAGTGGGTCGCGGGAGGATTTCAGGCACGAGCAGTACTTC. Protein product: CASSGSREDFRHEQYF.

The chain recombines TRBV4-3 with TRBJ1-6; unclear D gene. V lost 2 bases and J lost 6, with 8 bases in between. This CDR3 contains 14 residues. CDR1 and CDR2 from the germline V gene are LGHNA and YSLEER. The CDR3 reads CASSQYPGNSPLHF. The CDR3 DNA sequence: TGCGCCAGCAGCCAATATCCGGGTAATTCACCCCTCCACTTT.

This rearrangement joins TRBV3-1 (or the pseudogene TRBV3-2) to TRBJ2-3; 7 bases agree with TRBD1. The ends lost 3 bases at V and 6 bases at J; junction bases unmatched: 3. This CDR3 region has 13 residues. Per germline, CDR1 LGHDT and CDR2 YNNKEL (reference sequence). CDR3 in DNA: TGTGCCAGCAGCCACAGGGGGTGGGATACGCAGTATTTT. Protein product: CASSHRGWDTQYF.

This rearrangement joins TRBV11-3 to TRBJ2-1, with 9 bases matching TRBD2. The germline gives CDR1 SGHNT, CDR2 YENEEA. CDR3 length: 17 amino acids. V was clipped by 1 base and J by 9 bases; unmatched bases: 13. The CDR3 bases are TGTGCCAGCAGCTTAGGCTTTAGCGGGGGAGCCGCCGGTGAGCAGTTCTTC. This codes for CASSLGFSGGAAGEQFF.

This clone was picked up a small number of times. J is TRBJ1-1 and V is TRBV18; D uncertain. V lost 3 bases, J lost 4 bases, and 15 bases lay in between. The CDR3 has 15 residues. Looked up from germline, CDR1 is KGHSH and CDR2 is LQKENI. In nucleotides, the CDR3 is TGTGCCAGCTCACCCTCGGGCGGCGGGGTCACTGAAGCTTTCTTT. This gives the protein CASSPSGGGVTEAFF.

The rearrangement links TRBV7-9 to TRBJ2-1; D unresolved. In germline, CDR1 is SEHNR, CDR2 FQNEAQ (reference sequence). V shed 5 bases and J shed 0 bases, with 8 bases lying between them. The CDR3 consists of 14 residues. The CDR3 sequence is CASSPSSSYNEQFF. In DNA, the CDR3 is TGTGCCAGCAGCCCTTCGAGCTCCTACAATGAGCAGTTCTTC.

The CDR3 here is CASSGQGQTNTEAFF. DNA for the CDR3: TGTGCCAGCAGCGGACAGGGCCAAACTAACACTGAAGCTTTCTTT. The chain carries TRBV6-2 or TRBV6-3 and TRBJ1-1; the match to TRBD1 covers 8 bases. The CDR3 is 15 amino acids. The germline V gene encodes CDR1 MNHEY and CDR2 SVGEGT. Trimming cost V 6 bases and J 2 bases; bases outside gene matches: 8.

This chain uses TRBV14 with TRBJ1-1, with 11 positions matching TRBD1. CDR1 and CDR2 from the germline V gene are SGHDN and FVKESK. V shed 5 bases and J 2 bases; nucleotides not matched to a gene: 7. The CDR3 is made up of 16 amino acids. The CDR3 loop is CASSAGQGARNTEAFF. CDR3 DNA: TGTGCCAGCAGCGCCGGACAGGGGGCGAGAAACACTGAAGCTTTCTTT.

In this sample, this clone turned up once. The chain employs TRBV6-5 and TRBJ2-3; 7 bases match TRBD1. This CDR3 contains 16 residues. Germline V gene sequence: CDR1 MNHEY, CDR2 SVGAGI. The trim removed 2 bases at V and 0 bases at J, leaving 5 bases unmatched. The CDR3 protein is CASSYAGGASTDTQYF. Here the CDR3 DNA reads TGTGCCAGCAGTTACGCAGGGGGAGCTAGCACAGATACGCAGTATTTT.

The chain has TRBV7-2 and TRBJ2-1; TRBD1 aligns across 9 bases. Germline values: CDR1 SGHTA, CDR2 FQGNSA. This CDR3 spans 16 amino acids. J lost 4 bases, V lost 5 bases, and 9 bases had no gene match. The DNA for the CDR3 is TGTGCCAGCAGCGCAACCGGGACAGGGAAGTACAATGAGCAGTTCTTC. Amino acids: CASSATGTGKYNEQFF.

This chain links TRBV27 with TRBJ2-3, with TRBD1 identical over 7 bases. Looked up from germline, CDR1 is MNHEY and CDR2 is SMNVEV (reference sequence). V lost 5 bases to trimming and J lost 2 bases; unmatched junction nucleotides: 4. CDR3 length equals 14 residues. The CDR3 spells CASSRQGPTDTQYF. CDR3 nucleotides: TGTGCCAGCAGTAGACAGGGACCCACAGATACGCAGTATTTT.

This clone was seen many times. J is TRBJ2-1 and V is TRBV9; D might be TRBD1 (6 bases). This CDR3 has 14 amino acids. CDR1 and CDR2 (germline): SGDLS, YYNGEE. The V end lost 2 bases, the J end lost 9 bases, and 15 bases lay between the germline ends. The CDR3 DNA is TGTGCCAGCAGCGTGGGGCAGGGGACGGGTGAGCAGTTCTTC. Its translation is CASSVGQGTGEQFF.

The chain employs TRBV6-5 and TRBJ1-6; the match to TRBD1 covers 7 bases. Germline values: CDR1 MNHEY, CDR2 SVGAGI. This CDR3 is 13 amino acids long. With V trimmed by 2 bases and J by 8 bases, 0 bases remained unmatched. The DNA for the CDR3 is TGTGCCAGCAGTTACACAGGGGATTCACCCCTCCACTTT. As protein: CASSYTGDSPLHF.

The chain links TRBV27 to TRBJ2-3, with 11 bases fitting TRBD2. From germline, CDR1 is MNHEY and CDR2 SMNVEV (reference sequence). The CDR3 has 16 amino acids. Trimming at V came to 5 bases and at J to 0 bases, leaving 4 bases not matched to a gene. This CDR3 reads CASSSRTSGSTDTQYF. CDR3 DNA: TGTGCCAGCAGTAGCAGGACTAGCGGGAGCACAGATACGCAGTATTTT.